This T cell receptor beta chain comes out of a study of blood T cell repertoires in COVID-19. Study in general: Acute and convalescent COVID-19 specimens originated in the United States, Italy and Spain. In each case, the material was cDNA or gDNA derived from T cells, B-cell-depleted T cells, or PBMCs.

Germline loops: CDR1 SGHDT, CDR2 YYEEEE. This CDR3 has 16 amino acids. Between the trimmed V and J ends, which lost 4 bases and 0 bases, there was a span of 13 bases. Produced via immunoSEQ multiplex PCR; TCRdb's table is partial and in-frame only. The table has 9,000 to 15,000 clones, 60% to 80% seen once. This receptor was obtained from a man aged 55 to 70 with COVID-19, enrolled during active disease. The sequenced sample consisted of peripheral blood. This chain joins TRBV5-6 and TRBJ2-2; maybe TRBD2 (6 bases). CDR3 in DNA: TGTGCCAGCAGCGAGGAGGGGAGGACGAACACCGGGGAGCTGTTTTTT. Its translation: CASSEEGRTNTGELFF.